The clone carrying this T cell receptor beta chain was seen more than once but under ten times. Its antigen is still unknown. As to treatment: randomized to nivolumab then ipilimumab (arm A) or the reverse (arm B). Patients had received no earlier DNA-damaging chemotherapy. These data come from a study of sequential checkpoint blockade in melanoma. Study context: After both sequences, patients received maintenance nivolumab. After nivolumab or ipilimumab alone, about two dozen patients had week-13 rebiopsies. General observations from the study: Response in arm A was associated with pretreatment TIL clonality.

Data came from immunoSEQ multiplex PCR; TCRdb stores just in-frame clones and leaves some out. Altogether approximately 3,000 clones are present, 15% to 20% being singletons, with the ten largest covering about 15%. Sequencing used tumor tissue (inferred from file names), obtained from a patient given nivolumab and ipilimumab in sequence. This clonotype originated in a human donor with melanoma.

The CDR3 here is CASTKTGGNVPYEQYF. CDR3 DNA: TGTGCCAGCACCAAAACAGGGGGCAATGTTCCCTACGAGCAGTACTTC. The V call is TRBV6-8, the J call TRBJ2-7, with TRBD1 matching 9 bases. V dropped 7 bases and J dropped 2; count of bases not matched to a gene: 12. The CDR3 has 16 residues. CDR1 is MNHGY, CDR2 SAAAGT, per germline.